This T cell receptor beta chain was sequenced in a study of shared clonotypes between healthy human individuals. Study-level results: Generation of non-shared clonotypes was less probable than generation of clonotypes shared by all four donors.

As for this clone: Its cognate antigen is unknown.

Sequenced by immunoSEQ multiplex PCR; TCRdb stores in-frame clones only, minus some. The sample yields a few million clones, approximately 90% seen once. The CDR3 length is 15 residues. Between the trimmed V and J ends, which lost 0 bases and 6 bases, there was a span of 12 bases. Germline assignment: CDR1 SGHTA and CDR2 FQGNSA. The genes are TRBV7-2 and TRBJ1-5; TRBD1 is a possible D gene (5 bases). The TCR comes from a man between 18 and 35 years old in good health. Some clones in this sample may be carry-over from other donors' samples. The sequencing input was naive CD4+ T cells from PBMCs. As for subset: CD45RA+ positively selected. The CDR3 DNA is TGTGCCAGCAGCTTAGCGTTTCAGGGTAGTCAGCCCCAGCATTTT. Protein sequence: CASSLAFQGSQPQHF.